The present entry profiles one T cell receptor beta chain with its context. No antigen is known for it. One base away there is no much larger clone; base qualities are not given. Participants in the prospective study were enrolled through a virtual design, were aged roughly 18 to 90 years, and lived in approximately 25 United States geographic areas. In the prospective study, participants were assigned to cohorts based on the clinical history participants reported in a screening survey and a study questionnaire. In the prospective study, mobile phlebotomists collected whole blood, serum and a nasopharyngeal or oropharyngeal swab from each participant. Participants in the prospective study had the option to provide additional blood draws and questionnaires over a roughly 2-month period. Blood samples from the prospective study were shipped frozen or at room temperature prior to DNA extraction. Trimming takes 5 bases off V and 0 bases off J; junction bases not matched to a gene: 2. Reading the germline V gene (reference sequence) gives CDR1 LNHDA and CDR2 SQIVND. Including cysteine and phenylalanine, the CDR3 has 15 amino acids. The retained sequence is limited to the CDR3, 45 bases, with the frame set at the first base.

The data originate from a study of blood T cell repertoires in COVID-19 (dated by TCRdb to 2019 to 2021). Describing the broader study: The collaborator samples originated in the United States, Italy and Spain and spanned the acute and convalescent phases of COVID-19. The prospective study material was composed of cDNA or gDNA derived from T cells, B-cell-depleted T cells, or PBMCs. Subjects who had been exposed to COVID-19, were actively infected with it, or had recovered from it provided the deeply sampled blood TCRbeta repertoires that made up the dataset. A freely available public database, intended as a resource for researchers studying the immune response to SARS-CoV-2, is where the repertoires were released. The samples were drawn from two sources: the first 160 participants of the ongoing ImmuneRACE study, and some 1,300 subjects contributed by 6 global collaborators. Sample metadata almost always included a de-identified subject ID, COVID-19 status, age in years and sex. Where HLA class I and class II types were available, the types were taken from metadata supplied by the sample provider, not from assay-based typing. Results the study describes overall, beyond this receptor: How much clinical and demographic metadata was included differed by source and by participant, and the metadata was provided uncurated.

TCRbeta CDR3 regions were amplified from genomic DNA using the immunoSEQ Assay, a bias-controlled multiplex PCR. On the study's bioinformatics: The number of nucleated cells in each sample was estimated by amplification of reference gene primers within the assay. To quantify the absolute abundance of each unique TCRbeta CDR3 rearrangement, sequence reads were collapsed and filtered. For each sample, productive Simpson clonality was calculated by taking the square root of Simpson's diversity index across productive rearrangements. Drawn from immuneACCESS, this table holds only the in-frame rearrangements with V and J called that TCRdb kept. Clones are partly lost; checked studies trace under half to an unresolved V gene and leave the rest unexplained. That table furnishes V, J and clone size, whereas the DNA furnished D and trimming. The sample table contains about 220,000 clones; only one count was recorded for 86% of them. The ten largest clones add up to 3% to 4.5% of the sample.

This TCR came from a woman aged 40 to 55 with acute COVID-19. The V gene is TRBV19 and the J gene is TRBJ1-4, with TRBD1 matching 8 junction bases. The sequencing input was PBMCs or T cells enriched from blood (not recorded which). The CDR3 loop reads CASSLGQATNEKLFF. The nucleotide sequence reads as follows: TGTGCCAGTAGTTTGGGACAGGCAACTAATGAAAAACTGTTTTTT.